This T cell receptor beta chain is drawn from a study of CD8 T cells in ankylosing spondylitis. This clonotype occurred a few times. V lost 2 bases to trimming and J lost 8 bases, with 9 bases between them. The CDR3 totals 12 residues. Molecular-barcoded quantitative 5'-RACE produced these TCR beta libraries. TCRdb reanalysed the 5' RACE reads using MiXCR and keeps one entry per CDR3 protein. Of tens of thousands of distinct CDR3 sequences in the sample, about 27% were seen once. This TCR was recovered from a male donor with ankylosing spondylitis or in good health (not recorded which). The chain links TRBV12-3 or TRBV12-4 to TRBJ1-2; D is uncertain. The sequencing input was blood, either unsorted or a sorted T cell fraction (not recorded which). The DNA of the CDR3 is TGTGCCAGCAGTTTAATGGCTGGCGGCTACACCTTC. Translating it yields CASSLMAGGYTF.